A selection of T cell receptor beta chains follows, all from one sample in a study of blood T cell repertoires in COVID-19. This table comes from immunoSEQ multiplex PCR, and its TCRdb copy is limited to in-frame clones, with some not included. The sample shows a few hundred thousand clones, about 91% of them seen only once. The specimen was peripheral blood. These receptors originate from a woman aged 25 to 39 who had recovered from COVID-19. Each CDR3 is given without its conserved first and last residue. For some rows the clone size is stated as once, few or many, or as a class when expanded; others skip it.

V gene	clone size	CDR3 protein
TRBV7-2	few	ASSLDPGGLNYGYT
TRBV2	once	ASSEGLAGTDTQY
TRBV6-5	-	ASSFSQGIANYGYT
TRBV21-1	once	ASSKRHRDRGRFDYGYT
TRBV9	-	ASSVVGEDTQY
TRBV18	-	ASSKDRENTEAF
TRBV7-2	-	ASGGANEKLF
TRBV7-2	once	ASSSRQVNTGELF
TRBV14	-	ASSQGGPRETQY
TRBV29-1	-	SVEWQGQTQY
TRBV3-1/TRBV3-2	-	ASSQVLGEGYT
TRBV5-1	-	ASRHTGTGHDGYT
TRBV7-6	-	ASSLRTALFGTGELF
TRBV24-1	-	ATSDPGLAGGDFNTDTQY
TRBV7-2	-	ASSLEAPGNQPQH
TRBV7-2	-	ASSLFRLSRYEQY